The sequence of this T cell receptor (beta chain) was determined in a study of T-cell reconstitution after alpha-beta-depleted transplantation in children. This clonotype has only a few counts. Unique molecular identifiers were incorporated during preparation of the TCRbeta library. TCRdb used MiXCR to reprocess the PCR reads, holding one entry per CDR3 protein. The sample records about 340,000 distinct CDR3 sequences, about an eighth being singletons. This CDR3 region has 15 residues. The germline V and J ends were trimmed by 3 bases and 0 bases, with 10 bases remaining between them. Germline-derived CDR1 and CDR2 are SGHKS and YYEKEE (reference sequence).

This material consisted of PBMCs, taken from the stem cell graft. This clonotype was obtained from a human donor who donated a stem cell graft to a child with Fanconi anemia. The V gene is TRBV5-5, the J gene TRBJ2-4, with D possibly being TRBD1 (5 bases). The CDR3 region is CASSSDSLAKNIQYF. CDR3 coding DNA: TGTGCCAGCAGCTCTGACAGCCTAGCCAAAAACATTCAGTACTTC.